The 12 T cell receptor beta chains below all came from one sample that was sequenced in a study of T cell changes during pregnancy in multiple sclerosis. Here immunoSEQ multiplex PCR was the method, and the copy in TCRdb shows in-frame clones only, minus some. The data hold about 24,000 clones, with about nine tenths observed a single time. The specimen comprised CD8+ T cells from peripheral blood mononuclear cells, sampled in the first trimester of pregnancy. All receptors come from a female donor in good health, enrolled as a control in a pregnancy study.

The CDR3 reads CASKRQETYSYNEQFF. DNA of the CDR3: TGTGCCAGTAAAAGACAGGAAACCTACTCCTACAATGAGCAGTTCTTC. The V and J genes are TRBV19 and TRBJ2-1; a weak D match, TRBD1 (6 bases). The germline CDR1 and CDR2 sequences are LNHDA and SQIVND (reference sequence). The CDR3 extends over 16 amino acids. V lost 7 bases and J 0 bases, leaving 16 bases between the germline ends.

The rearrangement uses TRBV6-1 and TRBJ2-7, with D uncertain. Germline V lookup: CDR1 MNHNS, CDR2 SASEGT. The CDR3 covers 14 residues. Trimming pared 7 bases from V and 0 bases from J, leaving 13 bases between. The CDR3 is CASTGLLLSYEQYF. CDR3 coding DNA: TGTGCCAGCACTGGGCTCCTACTCTCCTACGAGCAGTACTTC.

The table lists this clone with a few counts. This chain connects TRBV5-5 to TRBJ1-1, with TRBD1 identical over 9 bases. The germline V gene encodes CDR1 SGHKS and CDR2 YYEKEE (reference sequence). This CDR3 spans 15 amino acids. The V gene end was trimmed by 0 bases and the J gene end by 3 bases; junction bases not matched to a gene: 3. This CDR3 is CASSLETGGHTEAFF. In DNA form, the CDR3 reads TGTGCCAGCAGCTTGGAGACAGGGGGGCACACTGAAGCTTTCTTT. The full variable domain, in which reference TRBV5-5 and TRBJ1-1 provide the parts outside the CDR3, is DAGVTQSPTHLIKTRGQQVTLRCSPISGHKSVSWYQQVLGQGPQFIFQYYEKEERGRGNFPDRFSARQFPNYSSELNVNALLLGDSALYLCASSLETGGHTEAFFGQGTRLTVV.

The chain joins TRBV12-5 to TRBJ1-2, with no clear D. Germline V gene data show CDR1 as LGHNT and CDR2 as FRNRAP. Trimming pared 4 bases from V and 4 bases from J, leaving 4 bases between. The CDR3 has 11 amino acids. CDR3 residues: CASGSFYGYTF. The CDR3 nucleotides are TGTGCTAGTGGTTCCTTCTATGGCTACACCTTC. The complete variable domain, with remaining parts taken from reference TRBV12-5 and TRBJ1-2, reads DARVTQTPRHKVTEMGQEVTMRCQPILGHNTVFWYRQTMMQGLELLAYFRNRAPLDDSGMPKDRFSAEMPDATLATLKIQPSEPRDSAVYFCASGSFYGYTFGSGTRLTVV.

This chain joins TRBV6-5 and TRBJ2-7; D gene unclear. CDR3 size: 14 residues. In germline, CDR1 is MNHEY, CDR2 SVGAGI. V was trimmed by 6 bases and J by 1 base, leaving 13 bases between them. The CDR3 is CASSPRQASYEQYF. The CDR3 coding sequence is TGTGCCAGCAGCCCCCGGCAGGCATCCTACGAGCAGTACTTC.

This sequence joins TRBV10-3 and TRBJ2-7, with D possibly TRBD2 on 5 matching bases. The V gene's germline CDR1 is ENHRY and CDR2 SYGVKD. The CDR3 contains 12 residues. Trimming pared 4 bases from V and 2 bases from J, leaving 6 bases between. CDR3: CAISAGTYEQYF. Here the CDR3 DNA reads TGTGCCATCAGTGCGGGGACCTACGAGCAGTACTTC.

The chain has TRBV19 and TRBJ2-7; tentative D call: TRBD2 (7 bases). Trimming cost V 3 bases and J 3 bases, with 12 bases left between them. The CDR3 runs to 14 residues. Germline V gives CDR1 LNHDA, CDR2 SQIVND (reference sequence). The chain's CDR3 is CASSIGGAGYEQYF. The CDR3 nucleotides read TGTGCCAGTAGTATTGGGGGGGCAGGCTACGAGCAGTACTTC.

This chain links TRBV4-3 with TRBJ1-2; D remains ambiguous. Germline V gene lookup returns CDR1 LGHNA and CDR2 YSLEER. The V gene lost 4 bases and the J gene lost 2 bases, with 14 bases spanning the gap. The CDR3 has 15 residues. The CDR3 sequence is CASSPREGSNYGYTF. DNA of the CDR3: TGCGCCAGCAGCCCCCGGGAGGGATCCAACTATGGCTACACCTTC.

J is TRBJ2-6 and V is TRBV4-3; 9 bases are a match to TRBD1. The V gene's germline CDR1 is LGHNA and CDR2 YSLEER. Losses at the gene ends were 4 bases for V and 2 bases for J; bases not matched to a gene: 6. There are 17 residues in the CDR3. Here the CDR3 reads CASSLGTGRAGANVLTF. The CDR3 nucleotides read TGCGCCAGCAGCCTCGGGACAGGGAGAGCTGGGGCCAACGTCCTGACTTTC.

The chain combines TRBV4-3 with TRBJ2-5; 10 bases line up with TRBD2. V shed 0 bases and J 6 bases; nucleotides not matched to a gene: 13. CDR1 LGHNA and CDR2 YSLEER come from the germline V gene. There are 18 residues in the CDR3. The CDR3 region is CASSQEGTSAFPEQTQYF. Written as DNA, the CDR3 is TGCGCCAGCAGCCAAGAGGGGACTAGCGCCTTCCCTGAGCAGACCCAGTACTTC.

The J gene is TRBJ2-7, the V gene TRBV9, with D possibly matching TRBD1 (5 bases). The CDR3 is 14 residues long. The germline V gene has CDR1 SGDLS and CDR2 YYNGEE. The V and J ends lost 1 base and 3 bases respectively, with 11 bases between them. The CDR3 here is CASSVQGKGYEQYF. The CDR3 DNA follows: TGTGCCAGCAGCGTACAGGGCAAGGGCTACGAGCAGTACTTC. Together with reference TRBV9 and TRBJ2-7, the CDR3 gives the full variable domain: DSGVTQTPKHLITATGQRVTLRCSPRSGDLSVYWYQQSLDQGLQFLIQYYNGEERAKGNILERFSAQQFPDLHSELNLSSLELGDSALYFCASSVQGKGYEQYFGPGTRLTVT.

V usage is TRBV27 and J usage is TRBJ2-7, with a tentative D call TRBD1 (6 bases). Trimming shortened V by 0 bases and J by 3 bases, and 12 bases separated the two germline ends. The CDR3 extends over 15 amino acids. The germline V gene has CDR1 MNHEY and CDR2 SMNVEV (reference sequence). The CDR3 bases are TGTGCCAGCAGTTTATCGGTGGGGGCAGGCTACGAGCAGTACTTC. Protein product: CASSLSVGAGYEQYF.